Each of the 32 T cell receptor beta chains below was sequenced from the same sample in a study of T cell responses to AZD1222 COVID-19 vaccine. Assay: immunoSEQ multiplex PCR; the TCRdb copy retains only in-frame clones and omits some. The sample consists of roughly 99,000 clones, roughly nine tenths of them appearing once. Sequences were derived from peripheral blood, sampled 28 days after the second AZD1222 dose. The receptors originated from an adult who received the AZD1222 COVID-19 vaccine.

The rearrangement joins TRBV9 to TRBJ2-7, with D tentatively TRBD1 (6 bases). Germline CDR1 reads SGDLS; CDR2 reads YYNGEE. There are 17 residues in the CDR3. The V end lost 0 bases, the J end lost 3 bases, and 19 bases lay between the germline ends. CDR3: CASSVGGSTGINYEQYF. The CDR3 DNA is TGTGCCAGCAGCGTAGGAGGGTCGACAGGAATCAACTACGAGCAGTACTTC.

V usage is TRBV6-2 or TRBV6-3 and J usage is TRBJ1-6, with D unresolved. This CDR3 is built from 12 residues. The germline V gene encodes CDR1 MNHEY and CDR2 SVGEGT. V shed 5 bases and J shed 12 bases, with 11 bases lying between them. CDR3 coding DNA: TGTGCCAGCAGTAGCTCGGGGAGACCCCTCCACTTT. Amino acid sequence: CASSSSGRPLHF.

This clone was seen a single time. The J gene is TRBJ1-2, the V gene TRBV7-8; D is possibly TRBD1 (5 bases). The CDR3 is made up of 13 amino acids. V lost 5 bases and J 4 bases, leaving 11 bases between the germline ends. Germline V gives CDR1 SGHVS, CDR2 FQNEAQ. The CDR3 bases are TGTGCCAGCAGCCGGGACGGAACCTATGGCTACACCTTC. As protein: CASSRDGTYGYTF.

The chain couples TRBV19 to TRBJ1-6, with 7 bases aligning to TRBD1. CDR1 is LNHDA, CDR2 SQIVND, per germline (reference sequence). CDR3 length equals 13 residues. The J segment lost 7 bases and the V segment lost 6 bases, leaving 3 bases of the junction unmatched. CDR3 sequence reads: CASSDRENSPLHF. The DNA for the CDR3 is TGTGCCAGTAGCGACAGGGAAAATTCACCCCTCCACTTT.

This chain joins TRBV2 and TRBJ1-1; TRBD1 matches 7 bases. The V gene end was trimmed by 7 bases and the J gene end by 6 bases; junction bases not matched to a gene: 5. The CDR3 has 12 amino acids. Germline CDR1 and CDR2: SNHLY and FYNNEI. Here the CDR3 DNA reads TGTGCCAGCACTGGACAGGCTCCTGAAGCTTTCTTT. This translates into CASTGQAPEAFF.

The chain has TRBV19 and TRBJ2-1, with TRBD1 matching over 9 bases. The CDR3 contains 16 residues. The V gene end was trimmed by 3 bases and the J gene end by 7 bases; junction bases not matched to a gene: 10. CDR1 LNHDA and CDR2 SQIVND come from the germline V gene (reference sequence). The CDR3 spells CASSIGLGTGQNEQFF. The CDR3 bases are TGTGCCAGTAGTATTGGCCTTGGGACAGGGCAGAATGAGCAGTTCTTC.

This sequence joins TRBV12-5 and TRBJ2-7, with 11 bases that match TRBD1. CDR1 is LGHNT and CDR2 is FRNRAP in the germline V gene. The CDR3 has 17 residues. V dropped 0 bases and J dropped 5; count of bases not matched to a gene: 9. The DNA for the CDR3 is TGTGCTAGTGGTTTGGTAGGGACAGGGGGACCTCTAAACGAGCAGTACTTC. Protein sequence: CASGLVGTGGPLNEQYF.

The chain uses TRBV5-1 and TRBJ2-7; 9 nucleotides agree with TRBD1. The CDR3 covers 14 residues. Germline lookup yields CDR1 SGHRS and CDR2 YFSETQ. V shed 3 bases, J shed 0 bases, and the junction held 1 base outside the gene matches. The CDR3 is CASSWGQGSYEQYF. For the CDR3, the DNA is TGCGCCAGCAGCTGGGGACAGGGCTCCTACGAGCAGTACTTC.

The chain employs TRBV6-5 and TRBJ1-5, with 7 bases matching TRBD1. The germline V gene has CDR1 MNHEY and CDR2 SVGAGI. This CDR3 is 15 amino acids long. With V trimmed by 6 bases and J by 7 bases, 12 bases remained unmatched. The chain's CDR3 is CASRELTGLGQPQHF. In nucleotides, the CDR3 is TGTGCCAGCAGGGAGTTGACAGGGCTGGGGCAGCCCCAGCATTTT.

The count of this clone is one. The V gene is TRBV13, the J gene TRBJ2-7; tentatively, D is TRBD1 or TRBD2 (5 bases each). V lost 2 bases, J lost 6 bases, and 14 bases lay in between. The germline V gene has CDR1 PRHDT and CDR2 FYEKMQ (reference sequence). This CDR3 contains 14 residues. CDR3 loop: CASSLQGGQGEQYF. The CDR3 region has the DNA TGTGCCAGCAGCTTACAGGGCGGGCAAGGCGAGCAGTACTTC. Filled out from reference TRBV13 and TRBJ2-7, the complete variable domain reads AAGVIQSPRHLIKEKRETATLKCYPIPRHDTVYWYQQGPGQDPQFLISFYEKMQSDKGSIPDRFSAQQFSDYHSELNMSSLELGDSALYFCASSLQGGQGEQYFGPGTRLTVT.

This chain joins TRBV18 and TRBJ2-1; D might be TRBD2 (6 bases). Trimming took off 2 bases at V and 1 base at J, with 18 bases between the two ends. CDR3 size: 18 residues. Germline loops: CDR1 KGHSH, CDR2 LQKENI. The CDR3 coding sequence is TGTGCCAGCTCACCAACGACTAGGGCCGCATATTCCTACAATGAGCAGTTCTTC. Translated: CASSPTTRAAYSYNEQFF.

The CDR3 protein is CASPTGTALSYEQYF. The CDR3 DNA reads as TGTGCCAGCCCCACCGGGACAGCTCTCTCCTACGAGCAGTACTTC. The chain joins TRBV5-5 to TRBJ2-7; 7 nucleotides align to TRBD1. V lost 7 bases and J lost 0; bases outside the gene matches: 10. Germline V CDR1 and CDR2: SGHKS, YYEKEE (reference sequence). The CDR3 sequence is 15 residues long.

This sequence joins TRBV6-6 and TRBJ2-7, with 8 bases fitting TRBD1. The length of the CDR3 is 13 residues. Trimming took 5 bases from V and 5 from J; bases not matched to a gene: 5. Germline CDR1 MNHNY, CDR2 SVGAGI (reference sequence). This CDR3 is CASSPDRANEQYF. The CDR3 DNA sequence: TGTGCCAGCAGTCCGGACAGGGCAAACGAGCAGTACTTC.

CDR3 residues: CASSLYGRGGGEQFF. The CDR3 DNA is TGTGCCAGCAGCTTATACGGTCGGGGGGGCGGTGAGCAGTTCTTC. This chain uses TRBV7-2 with TRBJ2-1, with 8 bases aligning to TRBD2. This CDR3 comprises 15 residues. The germline CDR1 and CDR2 sequences are SGHTA and FQGNSA. The V and J ends lost 2 bases and 9 bases, in that order; junction bases with no gene match: 9.

The rearrangement uses TRBV6-6 and TRBJ1-1; 10 nucleotides align to TRBD1. Germline V gives CDR1 MNHNY, CDR2 SVGAGI (reference sequence). The ends lost 5 bases at V and 3 bases at J; junction bases unmatched: 15. The CDR3 totals 18 residues. The CDR3 DNA reads as TGTGCCAGCAGTCTCACCGGGACAGGGGTAAATGGTGACACTGAAGCTTTCTTT. The encoded protein is CASSLTGTGVNGDTEAFF.

The chain couples TRBV7-8 to TRBJ2-2; TRBD2 aligns across 9 bases. CDR1 and CDR2 (germline): SGHVS, FQNEAQ. The V segment lost 5 bases and the J segment 5 bases; nucleotides outside the gene matches: 9. The CDR3 length is 16 residues. CDR3 sequence reads: CASSLLAGGLTGELFF. The DNA of the CDR3 is TGTGCCAGCAGCCTCCTGGCGGGGGGGCTGACCGGGGAGCTGTTTTTT.

The chain recombines TRBV2 with TRBJ2-5; the match to TRBD2 covers 15 bases. Germline-derived CDR1 and CDR2 are SNHLY and FYNNEI. The ends lost 5 bases at V and 4 bases at J; junction bases unmatched: 8. CDR3 length: 17 residues. This chain's CDR3 is CASSSGTSGGNRETQYF. The DNA of the CDR3 is TGTGCCAGCAGTTCAGGGACTAGCGGGGGGAATAGAGAGACCCAGTACTTC.

This rearrangement joins TRBV23-1 to TRBJ2-7, with 10 bases matching TRBD1. TRBV23-1 is classed as an ORF, of uncertain function. V dropped 9 bases and J dropped 7; count of bases not matched to a gene: 12. This CDR3 is 14 amino acids long. The CDR3 nucleotides are TGCGCCAGGAACCAGGGGACAGGGGCGGGGGAGCAGTACTTC. This gives the protein CARNQGTGAGEQYF.

J is TRBJ2-3 and V is TRBV5-1, with D maybe TRBD2 (5 bases). Trimming removed 0 bases at V and 1 base at J, with 9 bases between. This CDR3 contains 15 residues. Looked up from germline, CDR1 is SGHRS and CDR2 is YFSETQ. CDR3 amino acids: CASSLELAGTDTQYF. The CDR3 nucleotides read TGCGCCAGCAGCTTGGAGCTAGCAGGCACAGATACGCAGTATTTT.

The rearrangement uses TRBV4-3 and TRBJ2-7; 9 bases fit TRBD1. V gave up 0 bases and J gave up 2 bases; unmatched junction bases: 17. The CDR3 has 20 amino acids. CDR1 LGHNA and CDR2 YSLEER come from the germline V gene. CDR3 region: CASSQDLRTGESYGTYEQYF. CDR3 bases: TGCGCCAGCAGCCAAGACTTAAGGACAGGGGAATCGTACGGGACCTACGAGCAGTACTTC.

This chain joins TRBV18 and TRBJ2-3, with no clear D. Trimming cost V 2 bases and J 9 bases, with 12 bases left between them. This CDR3 region has 13 residues. Germline V gene lookup returns CDR1 KGHSH and CDR2 LQKENI. Here the CDR3 DNA reads TGTGCCAGCTCACCAGAGTTCGGGCGGACGCAGTATTTT. Its translation: CASSPEFGRTQYF.

The V and J genes are TRBV12-3 or TRBV12-4 and TRBJ1-4; possibly TRBD1 for D (6 bases). The CDR3 spans 13 residues. V lost 6 bases and J lost 3, with 8 bases in between. Here the CDR3 reads CASSWTANEKLFF. DNA of the CDR3: TGTGCCAGCAGCTGGACAGCTAATGAAAAACTGTTTTTT.

V is TRBV7-9 and J is TRBJ1-4, with a possible D match to TRBD1 (5 bases). The CDR3 contains 15 residues. With 5 bases removed from V and 4 bases from J, the gap between germline ends came to 14 bases. The germline gives CDR1 SEHNR, CDR2 FQNEAQ (reference sequence). The CDR3 is CASSPSGTYNEKLFF. In DNA form, the CDR3 reads TGTGCCAGCAGCCCCAGCGGGACCTATAATGAAAAACTGTTTTTT.

The chain has TRBV6-5 and TRBJ1-4; no definite D call. CDR3 size: 15 residues. Trimming pared 7 bases from V and 0 bases from J, leaving 12 bases between. CDR1 is MNHEY, CDR2 SVGAGI, per germline. The CDR3 region is CASTQREATNEKLFF. CDR3 DNA: TGTGCCAGCACCCAACGAGAGGCAACTAATGAAAAACTGTTTTTT.

This clone is a singleton in its sample. The gene calls are TRBV6-5 and TRBJ1-5; D possibly corresponds to TRBD1 (5 bases). The V gene lost 0 bases and the J gene lost 5 bases, with 14 bases spanning the gap. Germline V gene lookup returns CDR1 MNHEY and CDR2 SVGAGI. CDR3 length equals 16 residues. This CDR3 reads CASSYSSASGHQPQHF. In DNA, the CDR3 is TGTGCCAGCAGTTACTCGAGCGCGTCGGGGCATCAGCCCCAGCATTTT.

V is TRBV6-2 or TRBV6-3 and J is TRBJ1-5; 10 bases are a match to TRBD1. The trim removed 5 bases at V and 6 bases at J, leaving 1 base unmatched. The CDR3 runs to 13 residues. The germline V gene has CDR1 MNHEY and CDR2 SVGEGT. CDR3 bases: TGTGCCAGCAGTGGGACAGGGGTTCAGCCCCAGCATTTT. It encodes CASSGTGVQPQHF.

The gene calls are TRBV5-1 and TRBJ1-3; D is uncertain. This CDR3 has 16 residues. Trimming stripped 0 bases from V and 4 bases from J, with 14 bases between. Germline values: CDR1 SGHRS, CDR2 YFSETQ. CDR3 in DNA: TGCGCCAGCAGCTTGGTTGGTCCCCAGATGGGAAACACCATATATTTT. Its protein product is CASSLVGPQMGNTIYF.

This clone appeared a single time. J is TRBJ2-7 and V is TRBV27, with D maybe TRBD1 (6 bases). This CDR3 is built from 16 residues. Germline lookup yields CDR1 MNHEY and CDR2 SMNVEV (reference sequence). The V end was cut by 5 bases, the J end by 3 bases, with 20 bases between. The CDR3 reads CASSPIAGVRGYEQYF. The CDR3 coding sequence is TGTGCCAGCAGTCCAATCGCAGGGGTGAGAGGCTACGAGCAGTACTTC.

The V and J genes are TRBV13 and TRBJ1-3, with 9 positions matching TRBD1. This CDR3 has 19 residues. Losses at the gene ends were 5 bases for V and 1 base for J; bases not matched to a gene: 15. The germline CDR1 and CDR2 sequences are PRHDT and FYEKMQ (reference sequence). The CDR3 region is CASSPVTGTGSASGNTIYF. As DNA, the CDR3 is TGTGCCAGCAGCCCCGTAACCGGGACAGGGTCTGCGTCTGGAAACACCATATATTTT.

The chain is built from TRBV5-6 and TRBJ1-3; D remains ambiguous. CDR3 length equals 15 residues. Germline CDR1 and CDR2: SGHDT and YYEEEE. With 0 bases removed from V and 0 bases from J, the gap between germline ends came to 7 bases. In nucleotides, the CDR3 is TGTGCCAGCAGCTTGGCCCAAGTCTCTGGAAACACCATATATTTT. Protein: CASSLAQVSGNTIYF.

The J gene is TRBJ2-3, the V gene TRBV24-1; the D call may be TRBD1 or TRBD2 (5 bases each). CDR3 length: 15 amino acids. Germline V lookup: CDR1 KGHDR, CDR2 SFDVKD. Trimming took 4 bases from V and 6 from J, leaving 16 bases between them. CDR3 sequence: CATSDGTRHPDTQYF. The CDR3 nucleotides read TGTGCCACCAGTGACGGGACCCGACACCCCGATACGCAGTATTTT.

The chain joins TRBV5-4 to TRBJ2-7; 12 bases are a match to TRBD2. V trimming: 5 bases; J trimming: 0 bases; junction bases outside the gene matches: 9. Germline loops: CDR1 SGHNT, CDR2 YYREEE (reference sequence). The CDR3 is made up of 17 amino acids. The CDR3 bases are TGTGCCAGCAGTCGTGGACTAGCGGGGTTGAGCTCCTACGAGCAGTACTTC. Protein sequence: CASSRGLAGLSSYEQYF.